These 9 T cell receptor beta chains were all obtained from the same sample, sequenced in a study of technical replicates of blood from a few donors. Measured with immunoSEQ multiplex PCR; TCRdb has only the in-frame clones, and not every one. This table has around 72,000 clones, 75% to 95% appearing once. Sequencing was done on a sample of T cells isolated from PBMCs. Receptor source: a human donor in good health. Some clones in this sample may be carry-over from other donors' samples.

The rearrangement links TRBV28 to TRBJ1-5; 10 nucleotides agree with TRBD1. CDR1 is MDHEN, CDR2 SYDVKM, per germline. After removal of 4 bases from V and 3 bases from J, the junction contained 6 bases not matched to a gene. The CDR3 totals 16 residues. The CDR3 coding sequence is TGTGCCAGCAGTTGGGGGACAGGGGTGCACAATCAGCCCCAGCATTTT. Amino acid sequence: CASSWGTGVHNQPQHF.

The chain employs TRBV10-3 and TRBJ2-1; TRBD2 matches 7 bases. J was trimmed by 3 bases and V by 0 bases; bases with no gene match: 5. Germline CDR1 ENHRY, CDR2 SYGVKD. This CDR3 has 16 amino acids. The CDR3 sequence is CAISESGGRVYNEQFF. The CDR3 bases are TGTGCCATCAGTGAGTCGGGGGGGAGAGTCTACAATGAGCAGTTCTTC.

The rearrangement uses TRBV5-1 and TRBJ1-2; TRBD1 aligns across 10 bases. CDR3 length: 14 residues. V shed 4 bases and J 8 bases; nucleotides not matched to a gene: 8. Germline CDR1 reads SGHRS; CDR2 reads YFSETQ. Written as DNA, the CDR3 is TGCGCCAGCAGCAGAGGGACAGGGGCTTTCGGCTACACCTTC. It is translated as CASSRGTGAFGYTF.

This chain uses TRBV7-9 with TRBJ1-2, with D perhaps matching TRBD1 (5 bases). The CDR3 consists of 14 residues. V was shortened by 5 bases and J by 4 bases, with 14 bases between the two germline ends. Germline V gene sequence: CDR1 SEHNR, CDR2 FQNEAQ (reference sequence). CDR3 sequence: CASSPPGFGYGYTF. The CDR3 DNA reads TGTGCCAGCAGCCCCCCAGGGTTCGGCTATGGCTACACCTTC.

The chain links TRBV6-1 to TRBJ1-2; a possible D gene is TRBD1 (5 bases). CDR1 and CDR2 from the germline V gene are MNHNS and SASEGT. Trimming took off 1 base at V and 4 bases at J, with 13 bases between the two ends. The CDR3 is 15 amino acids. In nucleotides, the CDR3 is TGTGCCAGCAGTGAAGGTCCAGGGTTGGGCTATGGCTACACCTTC. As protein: CASSEGPGLGYGYTF.

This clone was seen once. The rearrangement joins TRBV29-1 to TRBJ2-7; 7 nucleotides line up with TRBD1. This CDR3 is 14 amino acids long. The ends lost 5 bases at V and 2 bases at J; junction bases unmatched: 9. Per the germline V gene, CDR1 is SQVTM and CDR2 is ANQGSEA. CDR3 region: CSVSSGTVTYEQYF. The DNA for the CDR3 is TGCAGCGTTTCGTCCGGGACAGTGACCTACGAGCAGTACTTC.

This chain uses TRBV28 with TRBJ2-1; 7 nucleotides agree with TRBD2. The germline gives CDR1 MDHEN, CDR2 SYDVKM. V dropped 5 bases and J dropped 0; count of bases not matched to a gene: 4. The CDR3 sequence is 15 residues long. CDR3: CASSGAGNSYNEQFF. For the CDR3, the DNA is TGTGCCAGCAGTGGAGCGGGAAACTCCTACAATGAGCAGTTCTTC.

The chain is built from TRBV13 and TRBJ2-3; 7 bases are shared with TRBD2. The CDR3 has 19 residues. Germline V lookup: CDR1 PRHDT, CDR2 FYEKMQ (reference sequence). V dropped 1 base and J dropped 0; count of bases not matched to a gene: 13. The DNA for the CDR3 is TGTGCCAGCAGCTTAGTAGTTCGGCGGGAGAGGTTGAGCACAGATACGCAGTATTTT. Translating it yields CASSLVVRRERLSTDTQYF.

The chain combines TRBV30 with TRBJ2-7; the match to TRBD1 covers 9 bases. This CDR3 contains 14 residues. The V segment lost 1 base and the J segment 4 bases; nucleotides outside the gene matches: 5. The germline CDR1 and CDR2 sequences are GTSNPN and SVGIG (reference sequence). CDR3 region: CAWSEGQGKYEQYF. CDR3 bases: TGTGCCTGGAGTGAGGGACAGGGAAAATACGAGCAGTACTTC. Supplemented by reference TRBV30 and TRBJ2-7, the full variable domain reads SQTIHQWPATLVQPVGSPLSLECTVEGTSNPNLYWYRQAAGRGLQLLFYSVGIGQISSEVPQNLSASRPQDRQFILSSKKLLLSDSGFYLCAWSEGQGKYEQYFGPGTRLTVT.